These 12 T cell receptor beta chains were all obtained from the same sample, sequenced in a study of early T cells in non-severe SARS-CoV-2 infection. TCRdb reprocessed the 5' RACE reads with MiXCR, giving one entry per CDR3 protein. The sample records about 45,000 distinct CDR3 sequences, 12% being singletons. Sequencing was carried out using whole blood. These receptors all stem from an adult who was a healthcare worker with PCR-confirmed SARS-CoV-2 infection or an uninfected control (not recorded which).

This clonotype was counted only a few times. The V and J genes are TRBV20-1 and TRBJ2-7; TRBD1 agrees at 7 bases. The CDR3 extends over 14 amino acids. After removal of 4 bases from V and 1 base from J, the junction contained 7 bases not matched to a gene. CDR1 is DFQATT, CDR2 SNEGSKA, per germline (reference sequence). The CDR3 sequence: CSAIHRGLSYEQYF. Here the CDR3 DNA reads TGCAGTGCTATTCACAGGGGTTTATCCTACGAGCAGTACTTC.

This clonotype was counted ten times or more. The chain is built from TRBV7-9 and TRBJ2-6; no clear D gene. The CDR3 extends over 16 amino acids. The ends were cut back, 0 bases at V and 3 bases at J, with 9 bases in the middle. From germline, CDR1 is SEHNR and CDR2 FQNEAQ (reference sequence). In DNA form, the CDR3 reads TGTGCCAGCAGCTTAGCATCAGGCGGTGGGGCCAACGTCCTGACTTTC. Protein: CASSLASGGGANVLTF.

This clonotype was seen at least ten times. The rearrangement joins TRBV6-2 or TRBV6-3 to TRBJ2-2; 13 bases are shared with TRBD2. CDR1 is MNHEY and CDR2 is SVGEGT in the germline V gene. The ends lost 6 bases at V and 6 bases at J; junction bases unmatched: 16. The CDR3 loop spans 19 amino acids. CDR3 protein: CASSRPQLAGGPRPGELFF. The CDR3 coding sequence is TGTGCCAGCAGCCGACCACAACTAGCGGGAGGGCCACGTCCCGGGGAGCTGTTTTTT.

This clonotype was observed at least ten times. The chain carries TRBV12-3 or TRBV12-4 and TRBJ2-1; D is perhaps TRBD2 (6 bases). The CDR3 has 15 residues. V lost 6 bases and J lost 4, with 16 bases in between. The chain's CDR3 is CASSPLGGSYNEQFF. CDR3 nucleotides: TGTGCCAGCAGCCCTTTGGGAGGCAGTTACAATGAGCAGTTCTTC.

This clonotype was seen repeatedly, ten times or more. The chain recombines TRBV7-2 with TRBJ2-5, with TRBD2 identical over 7 bases. Germline V CDR1 and CDR2: SGHTA, FQGNSA. V trimming: 4 bases; J trimming: 3 bases; junction bases outside the gene matches: 8. The CDR3 totals 15 residues. The CDR3 coding sequence is TGTGCCAGCAGCTCGGGGGGAGGCTTAAAAGAGACCCAGTACTTC. Amino acids: CASSSGGGLKETQYF. The full variable domain, completed using reference TRBV7-2 and TRBJ2-5, is GAGVSQSPSNKVTEKGKDVELRCDPISGHTALYWYRQSLGQGLEFLIYFQGNSAPDKSGLPSDRFSAERTGGSVSTLTIQRTQQEDSAVYLCASSSGGGLKETQYFGPGTRLLVL.

This clonotype was picked up a small number of times. The chain combines TRBV5-5 with TRBJ1-2; 9 bases are a match to TRBD1. CDR3 length: 15 amino acids. V gave up 0 bases and J gave up 4 bases; unmatched junction bases: 4. Per germline, CDR1 SGHKS and CDR2 YYEKEE (reference sequence). In nucleotides, the CDR3 is TGTGCCAGCAGCTTGGGGGACAGGGTAGTCTATGGCTACACCTTC. The encoded protein is CASSLGDRVVYGYTF.

This clonotype was observed many times. The chain employs TRBV12-3 or TRBV12-4 and TRBJ1-6; maybe TRBD1 (6 bases). There are 17 residues in the CDR3. V was cut by 6 bases and J by 0 bases, with 15 bases left in between. The CDR3 spells CASSSSQGSSYNSPLHF. For the CDR3, the DNA is TGTGCCAGCAGCTCTTCTCAGGGGAGCTCCTATAATTCACCCCTCCACTTT.

This clonotype came up many times. V and J are TRBV29-1 and TRBJ2-7; TRBD2 aligns across 7 bases. V gave up 7 bases and J gave up 0 bases; unmatched junction bases: 6. Germline V gene data show CDR1 as SQVTM and CDR2 as ANQGSEA. CDR3 length equals 13 residues. CDR3 sequence (DNA): TGCAGCGCCCGAAGGGACTACTCCTACGAGCAGTACTTC. This codes for CSARRDYSYEQYF.

The sample holds a few counts of this clonotype. The CDR3 coding sequence is TGTGCCAGCAGCTTGGGGACCAATGGTCGGGCTTTCTTT. Protein product: CASSLGTNGRAFF. The gene calls are TRBV5-8 and TRBJ1-1, with D unclear. The CDR3 consists of 13 residues. CDR1 is SGHTS, CDR2 YDEGEE, per germline. Trimming pared 0 bases from V and 11 bases from J, leaving 14 bases between. The variable domain in full, with the rest retrieved from reference TRBV5-8 and TRBJ1-1, is EAGVTQSPTHLIKTRGQQATLRCSPISGHTSVYWYQQALGLGLQFLLWYDEGEERNRGNFPPRFSGRQFPNYSSELNVNALELEDSALYLCASSLGTNGRAFFGQGTRLTVV.

This clonotype was counted between two and nine times. The chain is built from TRBV30 and TRBJ2-7; D is uncertain. Trimming shortened V by 0 bases and J by 6 bases, and 12 bases separated the two germline ends. The CDR3 runs to 13 residues. Germline CDR1 and CDR2: GTSNPN and SVGIG (reference sequence). The CDR3 sequence: CAWSVAFPAEQYF. The CDR3 coding sequence is TGTGCCTGGAGTGTGGCGTTTCCCGCCGAGCAGTACTTC. Complete variable domain (other parts from reference TRBV30 and TRBJ2-7): SQTIHQWPATLVQPVGSPLSLECTVEGTSNPNLYWYRQAAGRGLQLLFYSVGIGQISSEVPQNLSASRPQDRQFILSSKKLLLSDSGFYLCAWSVAFPAEQYFGPGTRLTVT.

This clonotype was picked up a small number of times. The chain employs TRBV7-2 and TRBJ2-5; the D gene is possibly TRBD1 (6 bases). The CDR3 loop spans 12 amino acids. Germline assignment: CDR1 SGHTA and CDR2 FQGNSA. The germline V and J ends were trimmed by 6 bases and 4 bases, with 9 bases remaining between them. CDR3 loop: CASRLRGETQYF. The CDR3 DNA sequence: TGTGCCAGCAGGCTCAGGGGAGAGACCCAGTACTTC. The full variable domain, with the rest looked up from reference TRBV7-2 and TRBJ2-5, is GAGVSQSPSNKVTEKGKDVELRCDPISGHTALYWYRQSLGQGLEFLIYFQGNSAPDKSGLPSDRFSAERTGGSVSTLTIQRTQQEDSAVYLCASRLRGETQYFGPGTRLLVL.

At least ten counts were recorded for this clonotype. CDR3 residues: CSARGPRGYNEQFF. For the CDR3, the DNA is TGCAGTGCTAGAGGGCCCCGTGGCTACAATGAGCAGTTCTTC. The chain links TRBV20-1 to TRBJ2-1; D remains unclear. Trimming took 1 base from V and 3 from J, leaving 10 bases between them. The CDR3 is 14 amino acids. Per the germline V gene, CDR1 is DFQATT and CDR2 is SNEGSKA (reference sequence).